Only one count was recorded for the clone carrying this T cell receptor (beta chain). The method was immunoSEQ multiplex PCR; TCRdb's version includes in-frame clones alone and lacks a portion of them. The repertoire holds fewer than 350,000 clones, with about 86% as singletons. The CDR3 sequence is 16 residues long. Germline lookup yields CDR1 SGHTA and CDR2 FQGTGA. J was trimmed by 5 bases and V by 4 bases; bases with no gene match: 10. This entry belongs to a study of blood T cell repertoires in COVID-19. V gene TRBV7-3 combines with J gene TRBJ2-5; 10 positions match TRBD2. What was sequenced was PBMCs or T cells enriched from blood (not recorded which). The TCR was taken from a woman aged 35 to 49 with acute COVID-19. The CDR3 protein is CASSSSGRGWGETQYF. The DNA for the CDR3 is TGTGCCAGCAGCTCTAGCGGGAGAGGTTGGGGGGAGACCCAGTACTTC.